The entry that follows covers one T cell receptor beta chain sequence. CDR3 length equals 18 residues. Trimming pared 3 bases from V and 0 bases from J, leaving 19 bases between. Germline CDR1 is SGHNT and CDR2 is YENEEA. This sample was taken from a study of blood T cell repertoires in COVID-19. Study overall: Donors in the United States, Italy and Spain gave samples during acute or convalescent COVID-19.

Study processing details: Estimation of nucleated cell counts was performed using reference gene primer amplification. The data were produced by immunoSEQ multiplex PCR, yet TCRdb's version contains in-frame clones alone and is incomplete. The DNA gave D and trimming, while V, J and clone size come from that table. The sample yields about 150,000 clones, about four fifths seen once. Material for sequencing was peripheral blood. The chain joins TRBV11-3 to TRBJ2-3, with D possibly being TRBD1 (5 bases). This sequence originates from a man between 65 and 85 years old with acute or convalescent COVID-19. CDR3 sequence (DNA): TGTGCCAGCAGCTTGGGGCGACGTGGGGAAATTAGCACAGATACGCAGTATTTT. Translating gives CASSLGRRGEISTDTQYF.